This T cell receptor (beta chain) is from a study of cytomegalovirus exposure and HLA in healthy donors. Those who donated were healthy bone marrow donors. CDR1 is SGHVS, CDR2 FNYEAQ, per germline. The V end lost 7 bases, the J end lost 4 bases, and 14 bases lay between the germline ends. CDR3 length: 13 amino acids. Vbeta (60) and Jbeta (13) primers were used in the PCR. As handled by the study authors: Among the unique TCR beta chains that a later analysis counted, 75 million to 85 million in all, 9.5 million to 11 million were shared. Assay: immunoSEQ multiplex PCR; the TCRdb copy retains only in-frame clones and omits some. From that table come the V and J calls and clone size; the DNA was used to work out D and trimming. The sample has about 130,000 clones; 65% to 90% are singletons.

The receptor was derived from a man aged 18 to 29 in good health and CMV-seronegative. Sequenced input: PBMCs. The chain couples TRBV7-6 to TRBJ2-7; D remains ambiguous. The CDR3 DNA follows: TGTGCCAGCACCCCCCGGAGTGGATACGAGCAGTACTTC. It translates to CASTPRSGYEQYF.